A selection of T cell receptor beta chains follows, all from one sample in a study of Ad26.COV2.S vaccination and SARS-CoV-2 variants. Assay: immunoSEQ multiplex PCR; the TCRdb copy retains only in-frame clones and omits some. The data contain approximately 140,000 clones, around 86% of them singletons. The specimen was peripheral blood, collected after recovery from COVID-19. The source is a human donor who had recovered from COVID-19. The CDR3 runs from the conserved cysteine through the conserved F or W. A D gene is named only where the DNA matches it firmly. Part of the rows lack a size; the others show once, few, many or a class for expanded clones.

cdr3_nt: TGTGCCAGCAGTCCCCGGTCCCCAATCTATGGCTACACCTTC
cdr3_aa: CASSPRSPIYGYTF
v_call: TRBV28
d_call: .
j_call: TRBJ1-2
clone_size: once

cdr3_nt: TGCGCCAGCAGCTTGGGGCCGGGGGGATCCCAAGAGACCCAGTACTTC
cdr3_aa: CASSLGPGGSQETQYF
v_call: TRBV5-1
d_call: TRBD2
j_call: TRBJ2-5
clone_size: .

cdr3_nt: TGTGCCAGTAGTATCGAAGTAAACACTGAAGCTTTCTTT
cdr3_aa: CASSIEVNTEAFF
v_call: TRBV19
d_call: .
j_call: TRBJ1-1
clone_size: .

cdr3_nt: TGTGCCAGCAGCTTGCATACAGGGGGAGCCACTGAAGCTTTCTTT
cdr3_aa: CASSLHTGGATEAFF
v_call: TRBV5-6
d_call: TRBD1
j_call: TRBJ1-1
clone_size: .

cdr3_nt: TGTGCCAGCAGTTCACAGGTACCTGGGGCCAACGTCCTGACTTTC
cdr3_aa: CASSSQVPGANVLTF
v_call: TRBV28
d_call: .
j_call: TRBJ2-6
clone_size: .

cdr3_nt: TGTGCCAGCAGCTCCACATCAGGGGGGGAGGATCAGCCCCAGCATTTT
cdr3_aa: CASSSTSGGEDQPQHF
v_call: TRBV11-3
d_call: TRBD1
j_call: TRBJ1-5
clone_size: .

cdr3_nt: TGTGCCAGCAGCGGGACGGCGGGGGCGTATGGCTACACCTTC
cdr3_aa: CASSGTAGAYGYTF
v_call: TRBV11-2
d_call: .
j_call: TRBJ1-2
clone_size: .

cdr3_nt: TGTGCCAGCCGACAGGGCCACACCTACGAGCAGTACTTC
cdr3_aa: CASRQGHTYEQYF
v_call: TRBV6-5
d_call: TRBD1
j_call: TRBJ2-7
clone_size: .

cdr3_nt: TGTGCCAGTAGTAACCCAGGGAATATTAATGAAAAACTGTTTTTT
cdr3_aa: CASSNPGNINEKLFF
v_call: TRBV19
d_call: .
j_call: TRBJ1-4
clone_size: .

cdr3_nt: TGTGCCAGCCAACTCAACAGGAGATCACAGGATACGCAGTATTTT
cdr3_aa: CASQLNRRSQDTQYF
v_call: TRBV19
d_call: .
j_call: TRBJ2-3
clone_size: .

cdr3_nt: TGTGCCAGCAGTCCCAACCTTATTTCCACAGATACGCAGTATTTT
cdr3_aa: CASSPNLISTDTQYF
v_call: TRBV27
d_call: .
j_call: TRBJ2-3
clone_size: .

cdr3_nt: TGCGCCAGCAGCCAAGTTAGGGACAAAGGTGGCTACACCTTC
cdr3_aa: CASSQVRDKGGYTF
v_call: TRBV4-3
d_call: .
j_call: TRBJ1-2
clone_size: .

cdr3_nt: TGTGCCAGCACACAGGGAGCGGGCACTGAAGCTTTCTTT
cdr3_aa: CASTQGAGTEAFF
v_call: TRBV27
d_call: .
j_call: TRBJ1-1
clone_size: .

cdr3_nt: TGCGCCAGCAGGACCTCCACCGGGGAGCTGTTTTTT
cdr3_aa: CASRTSTGELFF
v_call: TRBV4-3
d_call: .
j_call: TRBJ2-2
clone_size: .

cdr3_nt: TGTGCCAGCAGCTTTCTGACCTACGAGCAGTACTTC
cdr3_aa: CASSFLTYEQYF
v_call: TRBV7-2
d_call: .
j_call: TRBJ2-7
clone_size: .

cdr3_nt: TGTGCCAGCAAATCGAGCCCCCGCGGGGACGAGCAGTACTTC
cdr3_aa: CASKSSPRGDEQYF
v_call: TRBV6-5
d_call: .
j_call: TRBJ2-7
clone_size: .

cdr3_nt: TGTGCCAGCAGCCGAGTCCGGGACGGAAGATTCTACGAGCAGTACTTC
cdr3_aa: CASSRVRDGRFYEQYF
v_call: TRBV14
d_call: .
j_call: TRBJ2-7
clone_size: .

cdr3_nt: TGTGCCAGCACCATCGGGAGCTCTGGAAACACCATATATTTT
cdr3_aa: CASTIGSSGNTIYF
v_call: TRBV6-6
d_call: .
j_call: TRBJ1-3
clone_size: .

cdr3_nt: TGCGCCAGCACCGTCGACAGGGTGAACACTGAAGCTTTCTTT
cdr3_aa: CASTVDRVNTEAFF
v_call: TRBV5-1
d_call: TRBD1
j_call: TRBJ1-1
clone_size: .

cdr3_nt: TGTGCCATCAGTGAGTCGGAAGGTGTGGGACGCACTGAAGCTTTCTTT
cdr3_aa: CAISESEGVGRTEAFF
v_call: TRBV10-3
d_call: .
j_call: TRBJ1-1
clone_size: .

cdr3_nt: TGTGCCAGCAGTGCTCACTTACAGGAGAACTATGGCTACACCTTC
cdr3_aa: CASSAHLQENYGYTF
v_call: TRBV25-1
d_call: .
j_call: TRBJ1-2
clone_size: few

cdr3_nt: TGTGCCAGTAGTATAAATAATGGGGGGAACACTGAAGCTTTCTTT
cdr3_aa: CASSINNGGNTEAFF
v_call: TRBV19
d_call: .
j_call: TRBJ1-1
clone_size: once

cdr3_nt: TGTGCCAGCAGCTTGCGGGCCCTAGCCAAAAACATTCAGTACTTC
cdr3_aa: CASSLRALAKNIQYF
v_call: TRBV5-6
d_call: .
j_call: TRBJ2-4
clone_size: .

cdr3_nt: TGTGCCAGCAGCCACCGGGGGGGGAGGAACACTGAAGCTTTCTTT
cdr3_aa: CASSHRGGRNTEAFF
v_call: TRBV6-2/TRBV6-3
d_call: .
j_call: TRBJ1-1
clone_size: .

cdr3_nt: TGCGCCAGCAGCTTGGCTGGACAGGGGGTTACTAATGAGCAGTTCTTC
cdr3_aa: CASSLAGQGVTNEQFF
v_call: TRBV5-1
d_call: TRBD1
j_call: TRBJ2-1
clone_size: once

cdr3_nt: TGTGCCAGCAGCCAACCTGGGCGGACAGGAAACAATGAGCAGTTCTTC
cdr3_aa: CASSQPGRTGNNEQFF
v_call: TRBV16
d_call: TRBD1
j_call: TRBJ2-1
clone_size: .